These T cell receptor beta chains were read from a single sample in a study of shared clonotypes between healthy human individuals. Only in-frame clones appear in the TCRdb table, and some are missing; sequencing was by immunoSEQ multiplex PCR. The sample includes hundreds of thousands of clones, about 95% of them seen just once. Sequenced sample: naive CD8+ T cells sorted from blood. The receptors stem from a woman in her thirties in good health. CDR3s include the opening cysteine and the closing phenylalanine or tryptophan. Fields, in order: clone size, J gene, V gene, D gene, CDR3 DNA, CDR3 protein. D genes are given only for firm matches. A row's size may be missing; if present it is once, few, many or a size class.

. | TRBJ1-1 | TRBV5-6 | . | TGTGCCAGCAGCTCGGAACTGGGGACTGAAGCTTTCTTT | CASSSELGTEAFF
. | TRBJ2-7 | TRBV19 | . | TGTGCCAGTAGTATAGCGGCAGGGAATATCTACGAGCAGTACTTC | CASSIAAGNIYEQYF
. | TRBJ2-5 | TRBV4-1 | . | TGCGCCAGCAGCCAACTCAGTGGAGAGACCCAGTACTTC | CASSQLSGETQYF
. | TRBJ1-1 | TRBV6-6 | . | TGTGCCAGCGTAGACCCAGACAGTGGTCCTGAAGCTTTCTTT | CASVDPDSGPEAFF
. | TRBJ1-6 | TRBV7-9 | . | TGTGCCAGCAGCTTATCTCAGGAGCCCAATTCACCCCTCCACTTT | CASSLSQEPNSPLHF
. | TRBJ2-2 | TRBV28 | . | TGTGCCGTTTCGTCAGGGGCACCTAAGTTCGGGGAGCTGTTTTTT | CAVSSGAPKFGELFF
. | TRBJ1-1 | TRBV29-1 | TRBD1 | TGCAGCGGCTTGGGACAGGAGAACACTGAAGCTTTCTTT | CSGLGQENTEAFF
. | TRBJ2-3 | TRBV28 | TRBD1 | TGTGCCAGCAGTTGGGGACAGGGGGCTGGAGATACGCAGTATTTT | CASSWGQGAGDTQYF
. | TRBJ2-7 | TRBV27 | . | TGTGCCAGCGGGGACTCCGGCTACGAGCAGTACTTC | CASGDSGYEQYF
. | TRBJ2-3 | TRBV9 | TRBD2 | TGTGCCAGCAAAAGGTACTCGATTAGCGGGGGCACAGATACGCAGTATTTT | CASKRYSISGGTDTQYF
. | TRBJ2-7 | TRBV9 | TRBD2 | TGTGCCAGCAGCGTGGAAAGCGGGAGGCCGTCCTACGAGCAGTACTTC | CASSVESGRPSYEQYF
. | TRBJ2-3 | TRBV10-3 | TRBD2 | TGTGCTATAGGGCGGGAGGCCTCCACAGATACGCAGTATTTT | CAIGREASTDTQYF
once | TRBJ2-7 | TRBV9 | TRBD1 | TGTGCCAGCAGCGTACGGGACAGGGCGTTTTTCGAGCAGTACTTC | CASSVRDRAFFEQYF
. | TRBJ2-5 | TRBV5-6 | TRBD2 | TGTGCCAGCAGCTTACCGCGGGAGGGCGTCCAAGAGACCCAGTACTTC | CASSLPREGVQETQYF
. | TRBJ2-3 | TRBV7-9 | . | TGTGCCAGCAGCTTATCTGGACCAAGGTTGACAGATACGCAGTATTTT | CASSLSGPRLTDTQYF
. | TRBJ2-7 | TRBV6-1 | TRBD1 | TGTGCCAGCAGTGGATGGACAGGGTCCTACGAGCAGTACTTC | CASSGWTGSYEQYF
. | TRBJ1-1 | TRBV6-6 | . | TGTGCCAGCAGTCCCGGACAGACTGAAGCTTTCTTT | CASSPGQTEAFF
. | TRBJ1-5 | TRBV15 | . | TGTGCCACCAGCAGAGGTACGGGATCCAGCAATCAGCCCCAGCATTTT | CATSRGTGSSNQPQHF
. | TRBJ1-2 | TRBV29-1 | TRBD1 | TGCAGCGTTACCGGGACAGGCTATGGCTACACCTTC | CSVTGTGYGYTF
. | TRBJ2-7 | TRBV4-2 | . | TGTGCCAGCAGCCAAGGGGAGGCCTACGAGCAGTACTTC | CASSQGEAYEQYF
. | TRBJ2-3 | TRBV29-1 | TRBD2 | TGCAGCGTTGTTATCAGCGGGAGAGATACGCAGTATTTT | CSVVISGRDTQYF
. | TRBJ1-1 | TRBV28 | . | TGTGCCAGCAGCTTAGGAGAAATGAACACTGAAGCTTTCTTT | CASSLGEMNTEAFF